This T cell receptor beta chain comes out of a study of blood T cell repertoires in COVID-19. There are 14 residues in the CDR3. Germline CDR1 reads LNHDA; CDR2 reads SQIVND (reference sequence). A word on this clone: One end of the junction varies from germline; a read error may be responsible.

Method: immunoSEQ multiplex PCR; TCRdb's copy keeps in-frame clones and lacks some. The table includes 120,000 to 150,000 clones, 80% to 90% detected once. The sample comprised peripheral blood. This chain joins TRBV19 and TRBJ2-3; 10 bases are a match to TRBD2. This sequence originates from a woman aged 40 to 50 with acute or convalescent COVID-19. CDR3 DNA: TGTGCCAGTAGGATAGCGGGAGGTACAGATACGCAGTATTTT. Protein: CASRIAGGTDTQYF.